This T cell receptor beta chain is drawn from a study of T-cell memory formation after mild COVID-19. The germline V and J ends were trimmed by 5 bases and 3 bases, with 27 bases remaining between them. The V gene's germline CDR1 is SGHTA and CDR2 FQGNSA. This CDR3 comprises 19 residues. In its sample, this clonotype was seen a few times. Its target is not known. General study findings and limits: Day 37-peaking second-wave clones had unconfirmed SARS-CoV-2 specificity. Pre-infection memory already had some responding clones, implying cross-reactive memory joined.

Each CDR3 protein is one row after TCRdb ran MiXCR on the 5' RACE reads. Of 90,000 to 120,000 distinct CDR3 sequences listed, over 15% are singletons. The sample consisted of PBMCs or a T cell subset sorted from them (not recorded which). This receptor was taken from a man in his late teens or twenties who had mild COVID-19 (a few samples of this study predate the infection). Cell type and time point are not known. The chain combines TRBV7-2 with TRBJ2-3; tentative D call: TRBD2 (7 bases). CDR3 DNA: TGTGCCAGCAGCCGAGAGGGGAGGGGGGGCACCCCAGCGACAGATACGCAGTATTTT. Protein product: CASSREGRGGTPATDTQYF. Looking up the rest from reference TRBV7-2 and TRBJ2-3 gives the full variable domain: GAGVSQSPSNKVTEKGKDVELRCDPISGHTALYWYRQSLGQGLEFLIYFQGNSAPDKSGLPSDRFSAERTGGSVSTLTIQRTQQEDSAVYLCASSREGRGGTPATDTQYFGPGTRLTVL.